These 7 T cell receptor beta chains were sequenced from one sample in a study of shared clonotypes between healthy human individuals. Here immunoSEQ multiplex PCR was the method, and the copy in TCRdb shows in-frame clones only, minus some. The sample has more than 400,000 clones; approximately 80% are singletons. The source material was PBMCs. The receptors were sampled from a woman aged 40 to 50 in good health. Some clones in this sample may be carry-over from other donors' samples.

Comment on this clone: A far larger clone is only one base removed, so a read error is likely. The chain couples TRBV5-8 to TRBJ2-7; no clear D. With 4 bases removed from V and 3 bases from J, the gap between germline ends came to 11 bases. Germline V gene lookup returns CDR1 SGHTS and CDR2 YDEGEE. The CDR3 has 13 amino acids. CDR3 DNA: TGTGCCAGCAGCCCAGGACGGTACTACGAGCAGTACTTC. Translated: CASSPGRYYEQYF.

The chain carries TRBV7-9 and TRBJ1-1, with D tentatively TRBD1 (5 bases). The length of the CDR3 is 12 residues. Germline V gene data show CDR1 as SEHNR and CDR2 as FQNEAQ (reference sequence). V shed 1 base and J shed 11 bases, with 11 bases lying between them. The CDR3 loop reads CASSLVEGWAFF. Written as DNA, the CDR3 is TGTGCCAGCAGCTTAGTTGAGGGGTGGGCTTTCTTT.

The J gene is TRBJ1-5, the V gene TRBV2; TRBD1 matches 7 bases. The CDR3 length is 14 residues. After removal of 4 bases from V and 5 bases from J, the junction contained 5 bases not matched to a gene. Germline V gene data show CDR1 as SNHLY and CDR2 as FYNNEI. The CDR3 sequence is CASSVQGLDQPQHF. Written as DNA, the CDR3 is TGTGCCAGCAGTGTACAGGGGTTAGATCAGCCCCAGCATTTT. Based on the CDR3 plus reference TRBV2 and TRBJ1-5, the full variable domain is EPEVTQTPSHQVTQMGQEVILRCVPISNHLYFYWYRQILGQKVEFLVSFYNNEISEKSEIFDDQFSVERPDGSNFTLKIRSTKLEDSAMYFCASSVQGLDQPQHFGDGTRLSIL.

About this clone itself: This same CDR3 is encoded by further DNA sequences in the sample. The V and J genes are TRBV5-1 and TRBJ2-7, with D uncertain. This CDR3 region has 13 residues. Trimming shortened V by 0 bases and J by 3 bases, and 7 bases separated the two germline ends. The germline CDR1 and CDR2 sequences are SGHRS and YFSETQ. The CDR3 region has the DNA TGCGCCAGCAGCTTGGTGCCAGGCTACGAGCAGTACTTC. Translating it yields CASSLVPGYEQYF.

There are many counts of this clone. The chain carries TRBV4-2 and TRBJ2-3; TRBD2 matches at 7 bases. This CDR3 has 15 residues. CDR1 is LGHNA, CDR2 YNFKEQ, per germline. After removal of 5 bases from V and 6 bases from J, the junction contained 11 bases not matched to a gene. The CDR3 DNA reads TGTGCCAGCAGCTCAGAACTGGGGGGGACGGATACGCAGTATTTT. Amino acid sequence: CASSSELGGTDTQYF.

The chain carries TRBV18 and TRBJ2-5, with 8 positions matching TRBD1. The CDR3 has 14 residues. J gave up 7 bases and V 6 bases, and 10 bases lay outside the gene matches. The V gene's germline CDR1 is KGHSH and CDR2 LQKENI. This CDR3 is CASSDMTGVVTQYF. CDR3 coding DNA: TGTGCCAGCTCGGATATGACAGGGGTGGTGACCCAGTACTTC.

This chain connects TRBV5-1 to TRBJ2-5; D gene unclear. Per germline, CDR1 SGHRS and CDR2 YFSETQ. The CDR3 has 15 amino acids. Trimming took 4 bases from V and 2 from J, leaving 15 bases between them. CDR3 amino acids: CASSADGRYQETQYF. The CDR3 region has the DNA TGCGCCAGCAGCGCGGACGGCCGGTATCAAGAGACCCAGTACTTC.